This T cell receptor beta chain was documented in a study of lymphopenia after photon versus proton radiotherapy. This clone was found a few times. Sequencing used immunoSEQ multiplex PCR; TCRdb keeps in-frame clones, though not all of them. Of 150,000 to 200,000 clones in the sample, 88% were seen once. The sequencing here drew on peripheral blood, taken from a patient treated with photon-based radiotherapy. The TCR sequence derives from a man aged 45-60 years with gastric cancer.

As DNA, the CDR3 is TGTGCCAGCAGTTTAGGGCGGGGTAGCACAGATACGCAGTATTTT. This translates into CASSLGRGSTDTQYF. The genes are TRBV28 and TRBJ2-3; TRBD2 might be the D (6 bases). The germline V and J ends were trimmed by 2 bases and 0 bases, with 9 bases remaining between them. Germline assignment: CDR1 MDHEN and CDR2 SYDVKM. CDR3 length: 15 amino acids.